Shown below are 28 T cell receptor beta chains from a single sample sequenced in a study of response to subunit inactivated influenza vaccine. From the RT-PCR reads, TCRdb called clonotypes with MiXCR, one entry per CDR3 protein. The sample holds around 540,000 distinct CDR3 sequences; approximately 12% are singletons and the top ten take 10%. The sequenced sample was PBMCs from blood, obtained on the day of vaccination. The receptors stem from a man aged 50 to 59 who received an inactivated influenza vaccine.

This chain links TRBV2 with TRBJ2-1, with 9 bases that match TRBD2. CDR1 and CDR2 from the germline V gene are SNHLY and FYNNEI. The V and J ends lost 4 bases and 4 bases, in that order; junction bases with no gene match: 5. The CDR3 runs to 15 residues. The CDR3 is CASSVSGLAYNEQFF. As DNA, the CDR3 is TGTGCCAGCAGTGTCTCGGGACTAGCTTACAATGAGCAGTTCTTC.

The CDR3 loop reads CASSVSGLSETQYF. The CDR3 DNA follows: TGTGCCAGCAGCGTCTCCGGATTGTCAGAGACCCAGTACTTC. The chain has TRBV9 and TRBJ2-5; D gene ambiguous. From germline, CDR1 is SGDLS and CDR2 YYNGEE. Trimming stripped 2 bases from V and 4 bases from J, with 12 bases between. This CDR3 is 14 amino acids long.

The chain recombines TRBV19 with TRBJ2-3; D remains unclear. CDR1 is LNHDA, CDR2 SQIVND, per germline (reference sequence). The CDR3 length is 14 residues. The V gene lost 0 bases and the J gene lost 4 bases, with 8 bases spanning the gap. The CDR3 spells CASSIDHRADTQYF. The CDR3 coding sequence is TGTGCCAGTAGTATAGATCATCGGGCAGATACGCAGTATTTT.

Only a few counts were recorded for this clonotype. The chain uses TRBV28 and TRBJ2-7; 7 nucleotides match TRBD1. The CDR3 sequence is 14 residues long. Germline V CDR1 and CDR2: MDHEN, SYDVKM. V lost 3 bases and J lost 3; bases outside the gene matches: 5. The CDR3 protein is CASSFRGRGYEQYF. CDR3 DNA: TGTGCCAGCAGTTTCAGGGGGAGAGGCTACGAGCAGTACTTC.

The chain joins TRBV20-1 to TRBJ2-5; D may be TRBD1 or TRBD2 (5 bases each). From germline, CDR1 is DFQATT and CDR2 SNEGSKA (reference sequence). CDR3 length: 13 residues. The V end was cut by 4 bases, the J end by 2 bases, with 11 bases between. The CDR3, as DNA: TGCAGTGCTAATGATGGGGGTCAAGAGACCCAGTACTTC. This translates into CSANDGGQETQYF.

This clonotype has ten or more counts. The rearrangement links TRBV20-1 to TRBJ2-2; TRBD2 aligns across 8 bases. Looked up from germline, CDR1 is DFQATT and CDR2 is SNEGSKA (reference sequence). V was pared by 3 bases and J by 1 base, with 1 base of the junction left unmatched. CDR3 length: 14 residues. CDR3 nucleotide sequence: TGCAGTGCTAGCAGCGGGAGGAACACCGGGGAGCTGTTTTTT. Its translation is CSASSGRNTGELFF.

The chain recombines TRBV24-1 with TRBJ2-1, with 9 bases fitting TRBD1. The CDR3 covers 17 residues. CDR1 and CDR2 from the germline V gene are KGHDR and SFDVKD. Trimming cost V 4 bases and J 7 bases; bases outside gene matches: 13. In nucleotides, the CDR3 is TGTGCCACCAGTGAAAGTACAGGGGGCTCCCCTTGGAATGAGCAGTTCTTC. This codes for CATSESTGGSPWNEQFF.

The chain couples TRBV4-2 to TRBJ2-7, with D possibly TRBD1 on 7 matching bases. This CDR3 is 15 amino acids long. Per germline, CDR1 LGHNA and CDR2 YNFKEQ. V lost 0 bases, J lost 2 bases, and 11 bases lay in between. The CDR3 coding sequence is TGTGCCAGCAGCCAAGACAGGGGGGCCCCCTACGAGCAGTACTTC. It encodes CASSQDRGAPYEQYF.

This clonotype was detected only a few times. The chain recombines TRBV2 with TRBJ2-3, with D possibly being TRBD1 or TRBD2 (5 bases each). Trimming pared 5 bases from V and 0 bases from J, leaving 12 bases between. Germline V gives CDR1 SNHLY, CDR2 FYNNEI. The CDR3 extends over 15 amino acids. The CDR3 nucleotides read TGTGCCAGCAGTCGGGATGGGGGAAGCACAGATACGCAGTATTTT. Encoded protein: CASSRDGGSTDTQYF.

Many counts were recorded for this clonotype. J is TRBJ2-3 and V is TRBV5-1; 11 positions agree with TRBD2. V was clipped by 3 bases and J by 5 bases; unmatched bases: 8. This CDR3 spans 16 amino acids. Germline loops: CDR1 SGHRS, CDR2 YFSETQ. CDR3 residues: CASSSGLAGTLDTQYF. CDR3 nucleotide sequence: TGCGCCAGCAGCTCCGGACTAGCGGGTACTCTAGATACGCAGTATTTT.

This clonotype was detected only a few times. The CDR3 sequence is CASSQGNRGETQYF. The DNA of the CDR3 is TGCGCCAGCAGCCAAGGCAACAGGGGAGAGACCCAGTACTTC. The chain joins TRBV4-1 to TRBJ2-5, with 7 bases fitting TRBD1. Unmatched junction bases numbered 3, after V lost 1 base and J lost 4 bases. CDR3 length equals 14 residues. Germline V gene sequence: CDR1 MGHRA, CDR2 YSYEKL.

This clonotype was recorded at least ten times. The CDR3 sequence: CATDEGTNLALHF. The CDR3 DNA reads TGTGCCACCGACGAGGGGACTAATCTTGCCCTCCACTTT. The V gene is TRBV7-2, the J gene TRBJ1-6; D may be TRBD1 (5 bases). Trimming stripped 10 bases from V and 14 bases from J, with 21 bases between. Germline CDR1 and CDR2: SGHTA and FQGNSA. This CDR3 is built from 13 residues.

This clonotype was seen only a few times. The V and J genes are TRBV29-1 and TRBJ2-3; D remains ambiguous. Germline CDR1 SQVTM, CDR2 ANQGSEA. With 6 bases removed from V and 2 bases from J, the gap between germline ends came to 9 bases. The CDR3 is 12 amino acids. CDR3 loop: CSVQLLTDTQYF. CDR3 DNA: TGCAGCGTACAATTACTCACAGATACGCAGTATTTT.

Ten or more counts support this clonotype. V and J are TRBV7-2 and TRBJ2-3, with a weak D call TRBD2 (5 bases). The CDR3 is 13 amino acids. Trimming cost V 5 bases and J 8 bases, with 14 bases left between them. Germline assignment: CDR1 SGHTA and CDR2 FQGNSA. The CDR3 loop reads CASSPTGIPTQYF. The CDR3 DNA is TGTGCCAGCAGCCCCACCGGGATCCCTACGCAGTATTTT.

This clonotype has just a few counts. The chain is built from TRBV12-3 or TRBV12-4 and TRBJ1-5; 8 bases are shared with TRBD1. V lost 7 bases, J lost 2 bases, and 7 bases stayed unmatched. There are 15 residues in the CDR3. CDR3 DNA: TGTGCCAGCACCCAAGCAGGGGGCGGCAATCAGCCCCAGCATTTT. Protein: CASTQAGGGNQPQHF.

This clonotype was picked up many times. The V gene is TRBV11-2, the J gene TRBJ2-3, with no clear D. The CDR3 runs to 15 residues. Germline V gene data show CDR1 as SGHAT and CDR2 as FQNNGV. The V and J ends lost 1 base and 2 bases respectively, with 10 bases between them. CDR3 coding DNA: TGTGCCAGCAGCTTAGCACCCGGACCCACAGATACGCAGTATTTT. It yields the protein CASSLAPGPTDTQYF. Filled out from reference TRBV11-2 and TRBJ2-3, the complete variable domain reads EAGVAQSPRYKIIEKRQSVAFWCNPISGHATLYWYQQILGQGPKLLIQFQNNGVVDDSQLPKDRFSAERLKGVDSTLKIQPAKLEDSAVYLCASSLAPGPTDTQYFGPGTRLTVL.

This clonotype has more than one count but fewer than ten. This sequence joins TRBV15 and TRBJ2-1; TRBD2 aligns across 8 bases. Germline V lookup: CDR1 LNHNV, CDR2 YYDKDF (reference sequence). V lost 11 bases to trimming and J lost 8 bases; unmatched junction nucleotides: 17. The CDR3 is made up of 15 amino acids. CDR3 DNA: TGTGCCTCTTCTCACAGGGCTAGCGGGCTGGATGAGCAGTTCTTC. Protein: CASSHRASGLDEQFF.

This clonotype turned up a few times. The V gene is TRBV20-1, the J gene TRBJ2-1; 13 bases are a match to TRBD2. Germline assignment: CDR1 DFQATT and CDR2 SNEGSKA (reference sequence). This CDR3 spans 18 amino acids. Trimming removed 2 bases from V and 2 bases from J; junction bases left unmatched: 9. The DNA of the CDR3 is TGCAGTGCTAGACCACCCATTACTAGCGGGGGGGCCTACAATGAGCAGTTCTTC. Translated: CSARPPITSGGAYNEQFF.

The chain joins TRBV28 to TRBJ2-3; TRBD2 agrees at 9 bases. CDR1 is MDHEN and CDR2 is SYDVKM in the germline V gene. There are 16 residues in the CDR3. After removal of 5 bases from V and 4 bases from J, the junction contained 10 bases not matched to a gene. The CDR3 sequence: CASSDPRGGLADTQYF. The CDR3 DNA follows: TGTGCCAGCAGTGACCCGCGGGGGGGCCTCGCAGATACGCAGTATTTT.

This clonotype was counted many times. The V call is TRBV7-2, the J call TRBJ2-5; D is possibly TRBD1 (6 bases). The ends were cut back, 5 bases at V and 2 bases at J, with 15 bases in the middle. Germline lookup yields CDR1 SGHTA and CDR2 FQGNSA. The CDR3 spans 15 residues. CDR3: CASSEARGSQETQYF. DNA of the CDR3: TGTGCCAGCAGCGAAGCGAGGGGGTCACAAGAGACCCAGTACTTC.

This clonotype has just a few counts. J is TRBJ2-7 and V is TRBV20-1, with 7 bases that match TRBD2. CDR1 is DFQATT, CDR2 SNEGSKA, per germline (reference sequence). V was pared by 1 base and J by 5 bases, with 8 bases of the junction left unmatched. The CDR3 is 14 amino acids. CDR3 DNA: TGCAGTGCTAGAGGGGCGGGAGCTAGCAACGAGCAGTACTTC. Protein: CSARGAGASNEQYF.

The chain carries TRBV20-1 and TRBJ1-2; tentatively, D is TRBD1 (5 bases). Germline values: CDR1 DFQATT, CDR2 SNEGSKA (reference sequence). Deletions cut 3 bases from V and 5 bases from J, with 13 bases between. This CDR3 is built from 13 residues. CDR3 coding DNA: TGCAGTGCTAGCGGGGACCAAGTTTATGGCTACACCTTC. The encoded protein is CSASGDQVYGYTF.

In its sample, this clonotype was seen a few times. The V gene is TRBV20-1, the J gene TRBJ2-1; D remains unclear. The CDR3 spans 16 residues. The V gene lost 6 bases and the J gene lost 0 bases, with 18 bases spanning the gap. Germline V CDR1 and CDR2: DFQATT, SNEGSKA (reference sequence). The chain's CDR3 is CSAPPFGQISYNEQFF. The CDR3 DNA reads as TGCAGTGCCCCGCCCTTTGGGCAGATCTCCTACAATGAGCAGTTCTTC.

This chain joins TRBV9 and TRBJ2-2; 9 nucleotides align to TRBD1. V lost 1 base to trimming and J lost 4 bases; unmatched junction nucleotides: 5. This CDR3 has 16 amino acids. Germline CDR1 reads SGDLS; CDR2 reads YYNGEE. In nucleotides, the CDR3 is TGTGCCAGCAGCGTACACAGGGGGCCCGGCACCGGGGAGCTGTTTTTT. Protein: CASSVHRGPGTGELFF.

This clonotype was counted between two and nine times. The gene calls are TRBV6-5 and TRBJ2-5; a possible D gene is TRBD2 (7 bases). V dropped 3 bases and J dropped 1 base, with 15 bases sitting between them. Per the germline V gene, CDR1 is MNHEY and CDR2 is SVGAGI. This CDR3 has 16 amino acids. CDR3 sequence: CASSYWGGPTQETQYF. The CDR3 DNA is TGTGCCAGCAGTTATTGGGGGGGCCCTACCCAAGAGACCCAGTACTTC.

The rearrangement links TRBV20-1 to TRBJ2-2; D perhaps matches TRBD1 (6 bases). Trimming took off 6 bases at V and 7 bases at J, with 15 bases between the two ends. CDR3 size: 13 residues. Germline-derived CDR1 and CDR2 are DFQATT and SNEGSKA (reference sequence). CDR3 DNA sequence: TGCAGTGCGAGGGAAGGGGGTATCGGGGAGCTGTTTTTT. Its protein product is CSAREGGIGELFF.

The table lists this clonotype with a few counts. This chain connects TRBV5-6 to TRBJ2-7; no clear D. The CDR3 sequence is 13 residues long. V was clipped by 1 base and J by 2 bases, with 7 bases between them. Per the germline V gene, CDR1 is SGHDT and CDR2 is YYEEEE. CDR3 bases: TGTGCCAGCAGCTTGCCGGATACCTACGAGCAGTACTTC. Translating it yields CASSLPDTYEQYF.

The J gene is TRBJ1-5, the V gene TRBV12-3 or TRBV12-4; D gene ambiguous. Trimming took 6 bases from V and 2 from J, leaving 14 bases between them. The CDR3 loop spans 15 amino acids. This CDR3 is CASSRQRSRNQPQHF. DNA for the CDR3: TGTGCCAGCAGCCGACAAAGGTCTCGCAATCAGCCCCAGCATTTT.